These T cell receptor beta chains were read from a single sample in a study of T cell changes during pregnancy in multiple sclerosis. The protocol was immunoSEQ multiplex PCR, while the TCRdb copy is restricted to in-frame clones and leaves out a portion. The repertoire includes about 48,000 clones, 88% of them detected once, and 0.95% to 1.5% sits in the top ten. Sequencing used CD4+ T cells from peripheral blood mononuclear cells, obtained in the second trimester of pregnancy. These receptors originate from a female donor with multiple sclerosis, enrolled in a pregnancy study. The CDR3 runs from the conserved cysteine through the conserved F or W. Each record gives: D gene, clone size, J gene, V gene, CDR3 DNA, CDR3 protein. A D gene is named only where the DNA matches it firmly. Where a row states a size, it is once, few, many or the class of an expanded clone; other rows omit it.

>NA|NA|TRBJ1-5|TRBV30
TGTGCCTGGAGTGTCACCCGGGAGGATCAGCCCCAGCATTTT
CAWSVTREDQPQHF
>NA|once|TRBJ1-2|TRBV6-5
TGTGCCAGCAGTTCCGTTTATGGCTACACCTTC
CASSSVYGYTF
>NA|NA|TRBJ1-2|TRBV7-3
TGTGCCAGCAGCCCCGGTCCTGGCTATGGCTACACCTTC
CASSPGPGYGYTF
>NA|NA|TRBJ2-7|TRBV19
TGTGCCAGTAGTATGTCGGCACGGGGAAGTTACTACGAGCAGTACTTC
CASSMSARGSYYEQYF
>NA|once|TRBJ1-4|TRBV4-1
TGCGCCAGCAGCCTACAGGGCGTCGAAAAACTGTTTTTT
CASSLQGVEKLFF
>TRBD1|NA|TRBJ2-7|TRBV5-6
TGTGCCAGCAGCCGGGACAGGGGGATTTTATACGAGCAGTACTTC
CASSRDRGILYEQYF
>TRBD2|NA|TRBJ2-1|TRBV29-1
TGCAGCGTTGATTCAGAGAGTTTACTAGCGGCTTCTCTGTCGGAGCAGTTCTTC
CSVDSESLLAASLSEQFF
>NA|NA|TRBJ1-4|TRBV5-5
TGTGCCAGCAGCTTAGATCTAGCTAATGAAAAACTGTTTTTT
CASSLDLANEKLFF
>TRBD1|NA|TRBJ1-5|TRBV27
TGTGCCAGCAGTACAGGGGGCTTTCCTCAGCCCCAGCATTTT
CASSTGGFPQPQHF
>TRBD1|NA|TRBJ1-4|TRBV10-3
TGTGCCATCAGTGGGGTCAGGGGGGATGAAAAACTGTTTTTT
CAISGVRGDEKLFF
>NA|NA|TRBJ1-1|TRBV5-1
TGCGCCAGCAGCCCTTCCGGGGGGATGAACACTGAAGCTTTCTTT
CASSPSGGMNTEAFF
>NA|NA|TRBJ1-5|TRBV10-1
TGCGCCAGCAGTGAGTATCGGGTTCAGCCCCAGCATTTT
CASSEYRVQPQHF
>NA|few|TRBJ2-2|TRBV5-5
TGTGCCAGCAGCTTGTCGGCGGGCACGAACACCGGGGAGCTGTTTTTT
CASSLSAGTNTGELFF
>NA|NA|TRBJ2-7|TRBV6-6
TGTGCCAGCAGTGCTGGAAGGGGATCCGCCTACGAGCAGTACTTC
CASSAGRGSAYEQYF
>TRBD1|NA|TRBJ2-1|TRBV9
TGTGCCAGCAGCGTAGGGACAGGGGGTGAGCAGTTCTTC
CASSVGTGGEQFF
>TRBD1|NA|TRBJ1-5|TRBV19
TGTGCCAGTAGTATCCCCATCCAGGGGGCGATTCAGCCCCAGCATTTT
CASSIPIQGAIQPQHF
>TRBD1|few|TRBJ2-4|TRBV4-2
TGTGCCAGCAGCCAACTACAGGGGTTGGGCAAAAACATTCAGTACTTC
CASSQLQGLGKNIQYF
>TRBD2|NA|TRBJ2-7|TRBV7-6
TGTGCCAGCAGCTTAGGACCCAGCGGGAGGACTAATATGTACGAGCAGTACTTC
CASSLGPSGRTNMYEQYF
>TRBD1|few|TRBJ1-1|TRBV5-1
TGCGCCAGCACCACAGGGGACAACACTGAAGCTTTCTTT
CASTTGDNTEAFF
>NA|NA|TRBJ2-1|TRBV27
TGTGCCAGCAGTTTAAAAGCGGCACTGTTCTTC
CASSLKAALFF
>NA|NA|TRBJ1-5|TRBV6-5
TGTGCCAGCAGGGGAGCGGGACTTAGCAATCAGCCCCAGCATTTT
CASRGAGLSNQPQHF
>NA|NA|TRBJ1-1|TRBV6-5
TGTGCCAGCAAGAAATATCAGGTAATCGCTGAAGCTTTCTTT
CASKKYQVIAEAFF
>TRBD1|NA|TRBJ2-1|TRBV10-3
TGTGCCATCAGTCCCTCGACAGGGCTTGGGGGTGGGCTGTCTACCTACAATGAGCAGTTCTTC
CAISPSTGLGGGLSTYNEQFF
>TRBD2|few|TRBJ2-1|TRBV10-3
TGTGCCATCAGGTCCGGGACTAGCGAGTACAATGAGCAGTTCTTC
CAIRSGTSEYNEQFF
>NA|NA|TRBJ1-3|TRBV29-1
TGCAGCGTTGGTTTCTCTGGCCCTGAGGACACCATATATTTT
CSVGFSGPEDTIYF
>NA|NA|TRBJ2-5|TRBV19
TGTGCCAGTAGTATAGCTCTAGCTAAAACTCAAGAGACCCAGTACTTC
CASSIALAKTQETQYF
>TRBD2|NA|TRBJ2-1|TRBV29-1
TGCAGCGTTGGGCCCGGGACTAGCGCCACCTACAATGAGCAGTTCTTC
CSVGPGTSATYNEQFF
>TRBD1|once|TRBJ2-7|TRBV5-1
TGCGCCAGCAGCTCAAGGACAGGACCCTACGAGCAGTACTTC
CASSSRTGPYEQYF
>NA|NA|TRBJ1-2|TRBV10-3
TGTGCCATCAGTGAGTCGGGGGGAGGAGGTGGCTACACCTTC
CAISESGGGGGYTF
>NA|once|TRBJ1-2|TRBV5-1
TGCGCCAGCAGCTTGGCCTCAGGGGTAGACTATGGCTACACCTTC
CASSLASGVDYGYTF
>NA|NA|TRBJ1-3|TRBV12-5
TGTGCTAGTGGTTTCGGGACTCGGGGGGACACCATATATTTT
CASGFGTRGDTIYF
>TRBD2|NA|TRBJ2-2|TRBV6-5
TGTGCCAGCAGTTACGGCGGGAGTATTTCCGGGGAGCTGTTTTTT
CASSYGGSISGELFF
>NA|NA|TRBJ2-6|TRBV5-6
TGTGCCAGCAGCTTAGAGGGCTCTGGGGCCAACGTCCTGACTTTC
CASSLEGSGANVLTF
>TRBD2|few|TRBJ2-7|TRBV2
TGTGCCAGCAGGGAGAGACTAGCATACCTGACCTACGAGCAGTACTTC
CASRERLAYLTYEQYF
>NA|NA|TRBJ2-3|TRBV7-2
TGTGCCAGCAGCTCAGTTCGTGATACGCAGTATTTT
CASSSVRDTQYF
>TRBD1|few|TRBJ1-2|TRBV19
TGTGCCAGTAGTAAATCGACAGGGACCGCTAACTATGGCTACACCTTC
CASSKSTGTANYGYTF
>TRBD1|NA|TRBJ1-5|TRBV30
TGTGCCTGGAGCACAGGGGTGGGTCAGCCCCAGCATTTT
CAWSTGVGQPQHF
>TRBD1|NA|TRBJ1-3|TRBV6-1
TGTGCCAGCAGTGAAGCGCGGGACAGCCGGGGAAGCACCATATATTTT
CASSEARDSRGSTIYF
>TRBD2|NA|TRBJ2-3|TRBV11-1
TGTGCCAGCAGCTTTCATCTAGCGGGAGATGTAGATACGCAGTATTTT
CASSFHLAGDVDTQYF
>TRBD1|NA|TRBJ1-5|TRBV9
TGTGCCAGCAGCCCGGGCGGGGGACAGGGCACTCAGCCCCAGCATTTT
CASSPGGGQGTQPQHF
>NA|NA|TRBJ2-7|TRBV2
TGTGCCAGCAGTGACACGGGCTACGAGCAGTACTTC
CASSDTGYEQYF
>NA|NA|TRBJ1-2|TRBV4-1
TGCGCCAGCAGCCAAGTAGGACAGTATGGCTACACCTTC
CASSQVGQYGYTF